The clone carrying this T cell receptor (beta chain) came up a few times. What it recognizes is unknown. This entry belongs to a study of identical twins. TCRdb called the 5' RACE reads again in MiXCR, with one record for every CDR3 protein. This table has around 550,000 distinct CDR3 sequences, nearly 15% appearing once. Findings and limits, study-wide: Out-of-frame alpha sequences shared between twins exhibited an excess of low generation probability.

The CDR3 has 17 residues. J was trimmed by 6 bases and V by 3 bases; bases with no gene match: 4. Per the germline V gene, CDR1 is KGHDR and CDR2 is SFDVKD. These data were also reused for a study on yellow fever vaccine responses in identical twins.

This chain links TRBV24-1 with TRBJ2-2; 15 positions agree with TRBD2. The receptor comes from a woman in her late teens or twenties in good health. Source material: CD4+ T cells sorted from blood. CDR3 sequence reads: CATSDPRTSGGAGELFF. The CDR3 DNA sequence: TGTGCCACCAGTGATCCCCGGACTAGCGGGGGGGCCGGGGAGCTGTTTTTT.